Below, one T cell receptor beta chain is given with its context. Germline CDR1 and CDR2: KGHDR and SFDVKD. V dropped 7 bases and J dropped 6; count of bases not matched to a gene: 11. The CDR3 extends over 15 amino acids. Original processing notes: Estimates of nucleated cell counts were drawn from the amplification of reference gene primers. Produced via immunoSEQ multiplex PCR; TCRdb's table is partial and in-frame only. That table gives V, J and clone size, and the DNA gave D and trimming. The top ten clones hold 7.2% of a sample with hundreds of thousands of clones, roughly 85% of them seen once. This record belongs to a study of blood T cell repertoires in COVID-19. Across the whole study: Samples came from the United States, Italy and Spain, spanning acute and convalescent COVID-19. PBMCs, B-cell-depleted T cells, or T cells were the source of the cDNA or gDNA that made up the material.

The sequence was collected from a human donor in a cohort sampled during active COVID-19. The chain recombines TRBV24-1 with TRBJ2-5; 9 bases map to TRBD2. Sequenced: peripheral blood. Here the CDR3 reads CATSSPSGVEKTQYF. In DNA, the CDR3 is TGTGCCACCAGCAGTCCTAGCGGGGTGGAGAAGACCCAGTACTTC.